This TCR beta chain was obtained from a study of T-cell memory formation after mild COVID-19. General study points: Memory from before infection featured some responding clones, which suggests cross-reactive memory joined.

To note about this clonotype: As yet, its antigen is unknown. A junction end diverges from the germline sequence, so it may reflect a read error.

One entry per CDR3 protein, called by TCRdb with MiXCR from the 5' RACE reads. The sample lists 450,000 to 650,000 distinct CDR3 sequences; roughly 22% were seen once. Input material: PBMCs or a T cell subset sorted from them (not recorded which). This TCR came from an adult woman who had mild COVID-19 (a few samples of this study predate the infection). Cell type and time point are not known.

The CDR3 nucleotides read TGTGCCAGCAGTCCCTCACTCCGAGCCAGCGAGACCCCGTACTTC. It is translated as CASSPSLRASETPYF. The genes are TRBV27 and TRBJ2-5; D not resolved. The CDR3 is 15 amino acids. CDR1 and CDR2 (germline): MNHEY, SMNVEV (reference sequence).